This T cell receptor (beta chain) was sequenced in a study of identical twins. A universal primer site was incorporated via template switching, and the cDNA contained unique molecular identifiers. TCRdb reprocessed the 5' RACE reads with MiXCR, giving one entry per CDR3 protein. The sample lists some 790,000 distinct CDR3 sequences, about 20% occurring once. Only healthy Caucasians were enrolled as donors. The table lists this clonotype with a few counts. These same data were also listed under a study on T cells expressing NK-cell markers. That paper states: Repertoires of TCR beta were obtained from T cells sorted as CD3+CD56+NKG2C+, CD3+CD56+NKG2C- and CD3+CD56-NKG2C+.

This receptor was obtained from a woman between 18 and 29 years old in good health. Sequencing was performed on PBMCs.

CDR3 sequence (DNA): TGTGCCAGCGAGGGACTACCAGACTCCTACAATGAGCAGTTCTTC. This translates into CASEGLPDSYNEQFF. V and J are TRBV7-9 and TRBJ2-1; 7 bases are shared with TRBD2. The CDR3 has 15 residues. The trim removed 8 bases at V and 0 bases at J, leaving 7 bases unmatched. Germline CDR1 reads SEHNR; CDR2 reads FQNEAQ (reference sequence). The full variable domain, its missing parts supplied by reference TRBV7-9 and TRBJ2-1, is DTGVSQNPRHKITKRGQNVTFRCDPISEHNRLYWYRQTLGQGPEFLTYFQNEAQLEKSRLLSDRFSAERPKGSFSTLEIQRTEQGDSAMYLCASEGLPDSYNEQFFGPGTRLTVL.